This TCR beta chain stems from a study of CD8+ T cells in alopecia areata. Across the study: Dosing with tofacitinib proceeded for 6 to 18 months, followed by 6 months off drug.

The germline V gene has CDR1 MNHNS and CDR2 SASEGT. Trimming left V 4 bases short and J 5 bases short, with 11 bases between. CDR3 length equals 13 residues. Sequencing used cDNA as its template, made by extracting RNA and reverse transcribing it. Sequenced by immunoSEQ multiplex PCR; TCRdb stores in-frame clones only, minus some. The sample shows about 170,000 clones, roughly 60% of them seen only once. Documented treatment: oral pan-JAK inhibitor, 5-10 mg twice daily. The TCR comes from a human donor with alopecia areata. V and J are TRBV6-1 and TRBJ1-2, with unresolved D. The sample was CD4+ T cells sorted from blood, taken at approximately week 61, from a patient treated with tofacitinib. CDR3: CASSVGDVYGYTF. CDR3 nucleotides: TGTGCCAGCAGTGTGGGTGACGTGTATGGCTACACCTTC.